This T cell receptor (beta chain) was sequenced for a study of breast tumors, draining lymph nodes, adjacent tissues. TCRdb itself ran the multiplex PCR reads through MiXCR, one entry per CDR3 protein. The profile shows about 130,000 distinct CDR3 sequences, about a fifth of them singletons. The lymph nodes were axillary draining lymph nodes from breast cancer patients. The study, taken as a whole, reports: Tumor T cell lymph node origin was a supported hypothesis, not proven. Data fit most tumor T cells coming from lymph node, expanding in tumor.

In regard to this clonotype: Its antigen is not identified.

Between the trimmed V and J ends, which lost 4 bases and 5 bases, there was a span of 11 bases. The germline gives CDR1 MDHEN, CDR2 SYDVKM. The CDR3 length is 14 residues. This rearrangement joins TRBV28 to TRBJ2-2, with TRBD1 as a possible D gene (6 bases). Sequencing was carried out using axillary lymph node tissue. The source is a female donor with breast cancer. Some clones in this sample may be carry-over from other donors' samples. CDR3 nucleotides: TGTGCCAGCAGTTGGGGGCGACGGACCGGGGAGCTGTTTTTT. It is translated as CASSWGRRTGELFF.